Listed below are T cell receptor beta chains from one sample, sequenced in a study of cytomegalovirus exposure and HLA in healthy donors. The data were produced by immunoSEQ multiplex PCR, yet TCRdb's version contains in-frame clones alone and is incomplete. Of over 200,000 clones in the sample, almost 85% were seen once. The sequenced sample was PBMCs. These receptors came from a woman in her thirties or forties in good health and CMV-seronegative. Each CDR3 is given with its conserved first and last residue. The order of the fields is J gene, clone size, D gene, V gene, CDR3 protein, CDR3 DNA. The D gene is left open where the match is weak. Size values are once, few and many counts, or a class for expanded clones, and some rows have none.

TRBJ1-5	few	.	TRBV6-5	CASSYGQYSNQPQHF	TGTGCCAGCAGTTACGGGCAGTATAGCAATCAGCCCCAGCATTTT
TRBJ2-3	.	.	TRBV19	CASSITFQGLYTDTQYF	TGTGCCAGTAGTATAACCTTCCAGGGGCTCTATACAGATACGCAGTATTTT
TRBJ2-1	.	TRBD2	TRBV6-4	CASSPRPASGASGQFF	TGTGCCAGCAGCCCGAGACCCGCGAGCGGGGCTTCGGGGCAGTTCTTC
TRBJ1-3	.	.	TRBV7-6	CASSLVRWADGNTIYF	TGTGCCAGCAGCTTAGTGCGCTGGGCCGATGGAAACACCATATATTTT
TRBJ1-1	.	.	TRBV7-8	CASSFRTVNTEAFF	TGTGCCAGCAGCTTCCGGACAGTCAACACTGAAGCTTTCTTT
TRBJ1-1	.	.	TRBV6-6	CASSYSPSVEAFF	TGTGCCAGCAGTTACTCCCCCTCTGTCGAAGCTTTCTTT
TRBJ2-7	once	.	TRBV25-1	CASSVSGGSYEQYF	TGTGCCAGCAGTGTATCAGGGGGGAGCTACGAGCAGTACTTC
TRBJ1-2	.	.	TRBV2	CASGRTPGGYTF	TGTGCCAGCGGGAGGACACCTGGGGGCTACACCTTC
TRBJ2-3	.	.	TRBV7-9	CSSSSESDTQYF	TGTTCCAGCAGTTCTGAGTCAGATACGCAGTATTTT
TRBJ2-7	.	TRBD2	TRBV5-6	CASQPLPGGVYEQYF	TGTGCCAGCCAACCCCTCCCTGGGGGGGTCTACGAGCAGTACTTC
TRBJ1-6	.	.	TRBV11-3	CASRPGGLNSPLHF	TGTGCCAGCCGGCCCGGAGGTTTGAATTCACCCCTCCACTTT
TRBJ2-3	.	.	TRBV7-3	CASSRTRSGTDTQYF	TGTGCCAGCAGCCGGACACGCTCGGGCACAGATACGCAGTATTTT
TRBJ2-7	.	.	TRBV4-1	CASSQGGEATYEQYF	TGCGCCAGCAGCCAAGGGGGGGAGGCCACCTACGAGCAGTACTTC
TRBJ2-6	.	.	TRBV6-6	CASSYSAGTGANVLTF	TGTGCCAGCAGTTACTCGGCGGGAACTGGGGCCAACGTCCTGACTTTC
TRBJ1-6	.	TRBD1	TRBV6-1	CASSGDRGNSPLHF	TGTGCCAGCAGCGGGGACAGGGGGAATTCACCCCTCCACTTT
TRBJ1-1	.	TRBD1	TRBV10-3	CAISGMTGAGTEAFF	TGTGCCATCAGTGGAATGACAGGGGCCGGGACTGAAGCTTTCTTT
TRBJ2-7	.	TRBD1	TRBV11-2	CASSLDRSSYEQYF	TGTGCCAGCAGCTTGGACAGGAGCTCCTACGAGCAGTACTTC
TRBJ2-1	.	.	TRBV30	CAWSERAGSYNEQFF	TGTGCCTGGAGTGAGAGGGCGGGCTCCTACAATGAGCAGTTCTTC
TRBJ1-1	.	.	TRBV25-1	CASSGDRIYTEAFF	TGTGCCAGCAGTGGTGACAGGATTTACACTGAAGCTTTCTTT
TRBJ1-6	.	.	TRBV6-1	CASRGSPGASPLHF	TGTGCCAGCAGGGGATCCCCAGGGGCTTCACCCCTCCACTTT
TRBJ2-1	.	TRBD2	TRBV5-5	CASSLIGLAGDEQFF	TGTGCCAGCAGCTTGATCGGCCTAGCGGGTGATGAGCAGTTCTTC
TRBJ2-7	.	.	TRBV5-1	CASSPTLDNTYEQYF	TGCGCCAGCAGCCCCACACTAGATAATACCTACGAGCAGTACTTC